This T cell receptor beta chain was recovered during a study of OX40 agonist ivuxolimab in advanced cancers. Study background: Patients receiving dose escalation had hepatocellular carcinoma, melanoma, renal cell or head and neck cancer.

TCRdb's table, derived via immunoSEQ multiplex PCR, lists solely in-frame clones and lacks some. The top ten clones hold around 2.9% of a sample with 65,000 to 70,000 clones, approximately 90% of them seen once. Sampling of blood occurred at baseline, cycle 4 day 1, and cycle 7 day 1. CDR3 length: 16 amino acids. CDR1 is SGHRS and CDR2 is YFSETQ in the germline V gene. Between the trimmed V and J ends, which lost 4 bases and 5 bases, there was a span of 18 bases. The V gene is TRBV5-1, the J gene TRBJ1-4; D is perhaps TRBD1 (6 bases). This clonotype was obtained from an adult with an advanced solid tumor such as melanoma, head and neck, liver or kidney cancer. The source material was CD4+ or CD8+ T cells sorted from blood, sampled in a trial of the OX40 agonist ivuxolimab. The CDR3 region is CASSGGAGAQNEKLFF. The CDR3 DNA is TGCGCCAGCAGCGGGGGGGCAGGGGCCCAAAATGAAAAACTGTTTTTT. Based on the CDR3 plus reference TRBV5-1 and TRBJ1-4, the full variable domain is KAGVTQTPRYLIKTRGQQVTLSCSPISGHRSVSWYQQTPGQGLQFLFEYFSETQRNKGNFPGRFSGRQFSNSRSEMNVSTLELGDSALYLCASSGGAGAQNEKLFFGSGTQLSVL.